This TCR beta chain was captured by sequencing in a study of blood T cells in healthy people across ages. Study-level information: For every two T cells, template switching captured about one barcoded beta molecule.

The CDR3 extends over 13 amino acids. Germline assignment: CDR1 DFQATT and CDR2 SNEGSKA (reference sequence). V lost 3 bases and J lost 3, with 8 bases in between. Together with a sample-barcoded 5' primer, a J-beta primer mix was included in a second PCR lasting roughly 6 to 12 cycles. TCRdb fed the 5' RACE reads into MiXCR, producing one record per CDR3 protein. The table has more than 650,000 distinct CDR3 sequences, about a quarter seen once. Overall study findings and caveats: A roughly linear age-dependent decrease characterized TCR beta diversity per million T cells.

The authors drew about 9.9 milliliters of peripheral blood from each donor. A word on this clonotype: Antigen unknown.

Separately, the same data were catalogued under a study of T cells of mothers and their children.

The receptor was isolated from a boy between 10 and 17 years old in good health. Sequenced input: blood. The chain combines TRBV20-1 with TRBJ2-2, with D uncertain. This CDR3 is CSARLSYTGELFF. CDR3 bases: TGCAGTGCTAGGCTCAGTTACACCGGGGAGCTGTTTTTT.